These 5 T cell receptor beta chains were sequenced from one sample in a study of blood T cell repertoires in COVID-19. Libraries were prepared by immunoSEQ multiplex PCR; TCRdb keeps only in-frame clonotypes and omits some of them. This table holds just over 150,000 clones, approximately 80% found once. Material: peripheral blood. The receptors stem from a woman of 80 years or more with acute or convalescent COVID-19.

The chain couples TRBV6-5 to TRBJ1-3, with 7 bases that match TRBD1. Trimming cost V 7 bases and J 6 bases; bases outside gene matches: 9. The CDR3 is 14 amino acids. Looked up from germline, CDR1 is MNHEY and CDR2 is SVGAGI. Written as DNA, the CDR3 is TGTGCCAGCACCATAGGGGGCTCGTTAAACACCATATATTTT. Its protein is CASTIGGSLNTIYF.

The genes are TRBV5-1 and TRBJ1-2; D gene ambiguous. The CDR3 contains 14 residues. V was pared by 5 bases and J by 4 bases, with 15 bases between. Germline loops: CDR1 SGHRS, CDR2 YFSETQ. Here the CDR3 DNA reads TGCGCCAGCAGAGACACCTCCACCCTCTATGGCTACACCTTC. Translation: CASRDTSTLYGYTF.

The genes are TRBV4-1 and TRBJ1-2, with TRBD1 identical over 10 bases. This CDR3 contains 15 residues. Germline CDR1 reads MGHRA; CDR2 reads YSYEKL. V was pared by 4 bases and J by 1 base, with 3 bases of the junction left unmatched. The CDR3 loop reads CASSPRDRGNYGYTF. The CDR3 DNA reads as TGCGCCAGCAGCCCCCGGGACAGGGGTAACTATGGCTACACCTTC.

This clone has a single count. This sequence joins TRBV20-1 and TRBJ2-7; TRBD1 might be the D (5 bases). This CDR3 region has 12 residues. CDR1 is DFQATT and CDR2 is SNEGSKA in the germline V gene (reference sequence). V was trimmed by 3 bases and J by 3 bases, leaving 9 bases between them. The CDR3 DNA reads as TGCAGTGCTAGTCAGGGCGACTACGAGCAGTACTTC. Encoded protein: CSASQGDYEQYF.

The CDR3 region is CASSTAPGILYEQYF. As DNA, the CDR3 is TGTGCCAGCAGTACCGCCCCCGGGATCCTCTACGAGCAGTACTTC. This chain joins TRBV6-7 and TRBJ2-7, with D perhaps TRBD2 (5 bases). TRBV6-7 is annotated as an ORF whose role is uncertain. V gave up 5 bases and J gave up 3 bases, with 17 bases separating them. The CDR3 is 15 amino acids.